This passage covers 7 T cell receptor beta chains from one sample sequenced in a study of cytomegalovirus exposure and HLA in healthy donors. This PCR relied on a set of 60 Vbeta primers and 13 Jbeta primers. The table came from immunoSEQ multiplex PCR; TCRdb's copy has only in-frame clones and leaves some out. In the table there are 100,000 to 150,000 clones, 75% to 90% of which are singletons. The sample consisted of PBMCs. The receptor source for this set is a man in his forties or fifties in good health and CMV-seronegative.

The CDR3 nucleotides are TGTGCCAGCAGCGTCGTGGGGGGGGCCAGCACAGATACGCAGTATTTT. The encoded protein is CASSVVGGASTDTQYF. The chain has TRBV9 and TRBJ2-3, with D possibly matching TRBD2 (7 bases). CDR3 length equals 16 residues. Germline V gene lookup returns CDR1 SGDLS and CDR2 YYNGEE. V dropped 2 bases and J dropped 0 bases, with 13 bases sitting between them.

This chain connects TRBV6-1 to TRBJ1-1; D unresolved. Between the trimmed V and J ends, which lost 6 bases and 2 bases, there was a span of 10 bases. In germline, CDR1 is MNHNS, CDR2 SASEGT. This CDR3 contains 13 residues. The chain's CDR3 is CASRVTTNTEAFF. CDR3 DNA sequence: TGTGCCAGCAGGGTAACTACCAACACTGAAGCTTTCTTT.

V is TRBV27 and J is TRBJ2-7, with a weak D call TRBD1 (6 bases). V lost 3 bases to trimming and J lost 3 bases, with 9 bases between them. Per germline, CDR1 MNHEY and CDR2 SMNVEV (reference sequence). There are 13 residues in the CDR3. In DNA, the CDR3 is TGTGCCAGCAGTTTGAGAGGGGGCTACGAGCAGTACTTC. Protein sequence: CASSLRGGYEQYF.

J is TRBJ2-1 and V is TRBV27; tentative D call: TRBD2 (5 bases). This CDR3 is built from 13 residues. Trimming took off 6 bases at V and 4 bases at J, with 10 bases between the two ends. The germline gives CDR1 MNHEY, CDR2 SMNVEV (reference sequence). DNA for the CDR3: TGTGCCAGCAGACGCGGGCCGTACAATGAGCAGTTCTTC. It translates to CASRRGPYNEQFF.

This clone has just one count. J is TRBJ2-5 and V is TRBV5-4, with 12 positions matching TRBD2. The germline V gene encodes CDR1 SGHNT and CDR2 YYREEE (reference sequence). Trimming at V came to 4 bases and at J to 3 bases, leaving 7 bases not matched to a gene. The CDR3 sequence is 16 residues long. CDR3 residues: CASSITSGRRKETQYF. The DNA of the CDR3 is TGTGCCAGCAGCATAACTAGCGGGAGGAGGAAAGAGACCCAGTACTTC.

This clone has a single count. The chain combines TRBV11-2 with TRBJ2-5; D may be TRBD2 (6 bases). Trimming removed 6 bases from V and 7 bases from J, with 21 bases in between. The CDR3 spans 15 residues. Germline V gene sequence: CDR1 SGHAT, CDR2 FQNNGV. CDR3 region: CASRKNTGETGTQYF. CDR3 DNA sequence: TGTGCCAGCAGAAAAAATACGGGGGAGACGGGGACCCAGTACTTC.

The V gene is TRBV6-6, the J gene TRBJ2-3; D not certain. Trimming removed 0 bases from V and 5 bases from J, with 9 bases in between. Germline V CDR1 and CDR2: MNHNY, SVGAGI (reference sequence). The CDR3 totals 14 residues. The DNA of the CDR3 is TGTGCCAGCAGTTACTCGAGCATCGGAGATACGCAGTATTTT. Protein product: CASSYSSIGDTQYF.